Each of the 10 T cell receptor beta chains below was sequenced from the same sample in a study of cytomegalovirus exposure and HLA in healthy donors. The PCR ran on 60 Vbeta and 13 Jbeta primers. Sequencing was performed with immunoSEQ multiplex PCR; in TCRdb, only in-frame clones are kept and a portion is missing. The table records roughly 120,000 clones, less than 80% of them present only once. Material: PBMCs. The source is a woman aged 50 to 60 in good health and CMV-seropositive.

The chain recombines TRBV7-9 with TRBJ1-2; the D is unclear. Trimming took off 1 base at V and 4 bases at J, with 10 bases between the two ends. Germline V lookup: CDR1 SEHNR, CDR2 FQNEAQ (reference sequence). CDR3 length: 14 residues. CDR3 sequence (DNA): TGTGCCAGCAGCTTAGGACGAAGCGGCTATGGCTACACCTTC. Its translation: CASSLGRSGYGYTF. The full variable domain, rest sourced from reference TRBV7-9 and TRBJ1-2, is DTGVSQNPRHKITKRGQNVTFRCDPISEHNRLYWYRQTLGQGPEFLTYFQNEAQLEKSRLLSDRFSAERPKGSFSTLEIQRTEQGDSAMYLCASSLGRSGYGYTFGSGTRLTVV.

Only one count was recorded for this clone. V gene TRBV18 combines with J gene TRBJ1-1; no reliable D call. The germline V and J ends were trimmed by 1 base and 5 bases, with 11 bases remaining between them. Germline loops: CDR1 KGHSH, CDR2 LQKENI. The CDR3 is 14 amino acids. The CDR3 bases are TGTGCCAGCTCACCACTGCCCCGGGGAACTGAAGCTTTCTTT. As protein: CASSPLPRGTEAFF.

V gene TRBV5-1 combines with J gene TRBJ1-4, with D perhaps matching TRBD1 (5 bases). Germline-derived CDR1 and CDR2 are SGHRS and YFSETQ. This CDR3 spans 15 amino acids. V gave up 0 bases and J gave up 5 bases, with 11 bases separating them. CDR3 protein: CASSLAVDTNEKLFF. The CDR3 bases are TGCGCCAGCAGCTTGGCCGTGGACACCAATGAAAAACTGTTTTTT.

This chain connects TRBV19 to TRBJ1-1; possibly TRBD1 for D (6 bases). V was trimmed by 5 bases and J by 4 bases, leaving 14 bases between them. Germline assignment: CDR1 LNHDA and CDR2 SQIVND (reference sequence). This CDR3 contains 14 residues. DNA of the CDR3: TGTGCCAGTAGTCTCCGACAGGAACGCACTGAAGCTTTCTTT. Translated: CASSLRQERTEAFF.

J is TRBJ1-5 and V is TRBV7-9; D might be TRBD1 (6 bases). The germline V gene has CDR1 SEHNR and CDR2 FQNEAQ (reference sequence). Trimming pared 5 bases from V and 6 bases from J, leaving 14 bases between. The CDR3 covers 14 residues. The CDR3 bases are TGTGCCAGCAGCCCTAGCCTCAGGGGTCAGCCCCAGCATTTT. This gives the protein CASSPSLRGQPQHF.

V gene TRBV11-3 combines with J gene TRBJ2-1; 8 bases map to TRBD2. V shed 2 bases and J 3 bases; nucleotides not matched to a gene: 3. The V gene's germline CDR1 is SGHNT and CDR2 YENEEA. The CDR3 has 15 amino acids. The CDR3 DNA reads as TGTGCCAGCAGCTTACGTAGCGGGAACTACAATGAGCAGTTCTTC. Protein product: CASSLRSGNYNEQFF.

The gene calls are TRBV9 and TRBJ2-1; D is possibly TRBD2 (5 bases). The CDR3 has 13 residues. V lost 6 bases and J 3 bases, leaving 10 bases between the germline ends. Germline values: CDR1 SGDLS, CDR2 YYNGEE. Written as DNA, the CDR3 is TGTGCCAGCACGGCGGGCCTCTACAATGAGCAGTTCTTC. Translation: CASTAGLYNEQFF.

The gene calls are TRBV4-1 and TRBJ2-5, with a possible D match to TRBD1 (6 bases). Between the trimmed V and J ends, which lost 4 bases and 5 bases, there was a span of 20 bases. Germline CDR1 MGHRA, CDR2 YSYEKL. This CDR3 comprises 16 residues. For the CDR3, the DNA is TGCGCCAGCAGCCCTCGGGGTAAGTTTAGGGGGGAGACCCAGTACTTC. Its translation is CASSPRGKFRGETQYF.

This CDR3 is CASSLEGTGNGYTF. DNA for the CDR3: TGTGCCAGCAGCTTAGAAGGGACAGGGAATGGCTACACCTTC. The genes are TRBV7-2 and TRBJ1-2; 9 bases map to TRBD1. CDR1 is SGHTA and CDR2 is FQGNSA in the germline V gene. CDR3 size: 14 residues. V dropped 1 base and J dropped 6; count of bases not matched to a gene: 3.

V usage is TRBV2 and J usage is TRBJ2-2, with D perhaps matching TRBD2 (6 bases). Germline values: CDR1 SNHLY, CDR2 FYNNEI. The CDR3 spans 14 residues. Trimming cost V 3 bases and J 2 bases, with 7 bases left between them. CDR3 nucleotide sequence: TGTGCCAGCAGTGAGGGACTTAACACCGGGGAGCTGTTTTTT. Protein: CASSEGLNTGELFF.